The text below deals with one TCR beta chain. This sample is part of a study of T cell responses to AZD1222 COVID-19 vaccine. Whole-study context: Pooled samples include second doses given at about 4 or 12 weeks.

Sequencing used immunoSEQ multiplex PCR; TCRdb keeps in-frame clones, though not all of them. The sample holds roughly 100,000 clones, about 93% seen once. The CDR3 has 17 amino acids. Trimming stripped 1 base from V and 5 bases from J, with 22 bases between. The germline V gene encodes CDR1 SGHRS and CDR2 YFSETQ. This TCR came from an adult in good health. The sequencing used peripheral blood, collected on day 0 of AZD1222 vaccination. The V call is TRBV5-1, the J call TRBJ2-7; maybe TRBD1 (5 bases). For the CDR3, the DNA is TGCGCCAGCAGCTTGAGGGGCAGGACCCTACTCATCGACGAGCAGTACTTC. Protein: CASSLRGRTLLIDEQYF.